This T cell receptor beta chain was sequenced in a study of identical twins. Healthy Caucasian donors formed the entire cohort. This clonotype occurred a few times. Template switching added a universal primer site; cDNA carried unique molecular identifiers. TCRdb fed the 5' RACE reads into MiXCR, producing one record per CDR3 protein. The table lists 650,000 to 750,000 distinct CDR3 sequences, about 20% of them singletons, with roughly 4.3% in the top ten. Germline V gene lookup returns CDR1 SQVTM and CDR2 ANQGSEA. This CDR3 is built from 14 residues. V trimming: 6 bases; J trimming: 1 base; junction bases outside the gene matches: 8. These same data were also listed under a study on T cells expressing NK-cell markers. As that report states: The TCR beta repertoires originated in sorted CD3+CD56+NKG2C+, CD3+CD56+NKG2C- and CD3+CD56-NKG2C+ T cells. The dominant NKG2C+ clonotypes represented about 1.0-7.0% of CD8+ T cells in six donors.

The sequenced sample consisted of PBMCs. The chain uses TRBV29-1 and TRBJ1-1; 7 nucleotides agree with TRBD1. The clonotype comes from a woman younger than 35 in good health. The CDR3 protein is CSVETGTANTEAFF. The CDR3 DNA reads as TGCAGCGTAGAGACCGGGACAGCGAACACTGAAGCTTTCTTT.